Presented here are 31 T cell receptor beta chains from one specimen sequenced in a study of T cell responses to AZD1222 COVID-19 vaccine. TCRdb keeps only in-frame clones here, not all; method: immunoSEQ multiplex PCR. The table includes 60,000 to 75,000 clones, about 90% detected once. This material consisted of peripheral blood, taken on day 0 of AZD1222 vaccination. The receptors stem from an adult in good health.

This chain links TRBV18 with TRBJ2-7; D possibly corresponds to TRBD1 (6 bases). Germline V CDR1 and CDR2: KGHSH, LQKENI. The CDR3 is made up of 13 amino acids. With 5 bases removed from V and 7 bases from J, the gap between germline ends came to 15 bases. The CDR3 loop reads CASSVNRAGEQYF. DNA of the CDR3: TGTGCCAGCTCAGTTAACAGGGCGGGTGAGCAGTACTTC.

The V and J genes are TRBV6-5 and TRBJ1-6; TRBD1 matches 7 bases. This CDR3 contains 14 residues. The germline V gene has CDR1 MNHEY and CDR2 SVGAGI. The V segment lost 6 bases and the J segment 7 bases; nucleotides outside the gene matches: 6. In DNA form, the CDR3 reads TGTGCCAGCAGCTCGACAGGGAAGAATTCACCCCTCCACTTT. Protein: CASSSTGKNSPLHF.

This clone was found once. The chain joins TRBV3-1 (or the pseudogene TRBV3-2) to TRBJ1-2; a possible D gene is TRBD1 (5 bases). The germline V gene has CDR1 LGHDT and CDR2 YNNKEL (reference sequence). The CDR3 loop spans 14 amino acids. V was clipped by 4 bases and J by 4 bases, with 13 bases between them. The CDR3 DNA reads TGTGCCAGCAGCCCTTGGGACGGCGGCTATGGCTACACCTTC. Its protein product is CASSPWDGGYGYTF.

V and J are TRBV29-1 and TRBJ1-2; 8 bases fit TRBD1. With 6 bases clipped from V and 2 bases from J, the junction kept 5 bases outside the gene matches. The germline V gene has CDR1 SQVTM and CDR2 ANQGSEA. CDR3 length: 13 residues. The CDR3 here is CSVDSGGNYGYTF. The CDR3 nucleotides read TGCAGCGTCGATTCAGGGGGCAACTATGGCTACACCTTC.

The J gene is TRBJ2-5, the V gene TRBV7-9; a possible D gene is TRBD1 (6 bases). The CDR3 totals 13 residues. Per germline, CDR1 SEHNR and CDR2 FQNEAQ (reference sequence). V was shortened by 5 bases and J by 4 bases, with 11 bases between the two germline ends. For the CDR3, the DNA is TGTGCCAGCAGCGTGCTGGGGGCAGAGACCCAGTACTTC. It specifies CASSVLGAETQYF. Full variable domain (remainder filled in from reference TRBV7-9 and TRBJ2-5): DTGVSQNPRHKITKRGQNVTFRCDPISEHNRLYWYRQTLGQGPEFLTYFQNEAQLEKSRLLSDRFSAERPKGSFSTLEIQRTEQGDSAMYLCASSVLGAETQYFGPGTRLLVL.

The chain uses TRBV5-1 and TRBJ1-2; 12 nucleotides agree with TRBD1. Germline CDR1 reads SGHRS; CDR2 reads YFSETQ. V trimming: 4 bases; J trimming: 9 bases; junction bases outside the gene matches: 7. This CDR3 is 14 amino acids long. CDR3 DNA sequence: TGCGCCAGCAGCCGCCGGGACAGGGGGCTTCGCTACACCTTC. Translated: CASSRRDRGLRYTF. Looking up the rest from reference TRBV5-1 and TRBJ1-2 gives the full variable domain: KAGVTQTPRYLIKTRGQQVTLSCSPISGHRSVSWYQQTPGQGLQFLFEYFSETQRNKGNFPGRFSGRQFSNSRSEMNVSTLELGDSALYLCASSRRDRGLRYTFGSGTRLTVV.

A single count supports this clone. V usage is TRBV19 and J usage is TRBJ2-6; D remains unclear. Germline V gene lookup returns CDR1 LNHDA and CDR2 SQIVND (reference sequence). With 7 bases removed from V and 0 bases from J, the gap between germline ends came to 7 bases. The CDR3 runs to 14 residues. CDR3 protein: CASTESSGANVLTF. CDR3 in DNA: TGTGCCAGTACTGAAAGCTCTGGGGCCAACGTCCTGACTTTC.

This clone was counted between two and nine times. V usage is TRBV18 and J usage is TRBJ2-3; 11 nucleotides match TRBD2. The trim removed 3 bases at V and 2 bases at J, leaving 4 bases unmatched. CDR3 length equals 16 residues. CDR1 and CDR2 from the germline V gene are KGHSH and LQKENI. The CDR3 protein is CASSPTSGGLTDTQYF. The CDR3 nucleotides are TGTGCCAGCTCACCCACTAGCGGGGGCCTCACAGATACGCAGTATTTT.

The genes are TRBV19 and TRBJ1-5, with a tentative D call TRBD1 (6 bases). V lost 2 bases and J 5 bases, leaving 7 bases between the germline ends. There are 13 residues in the CDR3. Germline V gene lookup returns CDR1 LNHDA and CDR2 SQIVND (reference sequence). This CDR3 is CASSINRDQPQHF. The DNA of the CDR3 is TGTGCCAGTAGTATAAACAGGGATCAGCCCCAGCATTTT.

This clone appeared a single time. This chain links TRBV5-6 with TRBJ1-1; D gene ambiguous. Germline V gene lookup returns CDR1 SGHDT and CDR2 YYEEEE. Trimming took off 0 bases at V and 0 bases at J, with 12 bases between the two ends. This CDR3 comprises 16 residues. For the CDR3, the DNA is TGTGCCAGCAGCTTGGTGTCGGGCAACATGAACACTGAAGCTTTCTTT. It yields the protein CASSLVSGNMNTEAFF.

The J gene is TRBJ1-2, the V gene TRBV28; D is unclear. Germline loops: CDR1 MDHEN, CDR2 SYDVKM. V dropped 6 bases and J dropped 4 bases, with 18 bases sitting between them. This CDR3 is 15 amino acids long. The CDR3 loop is CASRRGPGRVYGYTF. The CDR3 coding sequence is TGTGCCAGCAGGCGAGGCCCAGGACGAGTCTATGGCTACACCTTC.

This clone was counted a single time. The chain uses TRBV6-2 or TRBV6-3 and TRBJ2-3; D may correspond to TRBD1 or TRBD2 (6 bases each). This CDR3 contains 12 residues. CDR1 and CDR2 from the germline V gene are MNHEY and SVGEGT. The V and J ends lost 4 bases and 14 bases respectively, with 16 bases between them. This chain's CDR3 is CASSFEGGRRYF. DNA for the CDR3: TGTGCCAGCAGTTTTGAGGGGGGCCGAAGGTATTTT.

The genes are TRBV3-1 (or the pseudogene TRBV3-2) and TRBJ1-3; D is possibly TRBD1 (5 bases). Germline loops: CDR1 LGHDT, CDR2 YNNKEL (reference sequence). V was shortened by 5 bases and J by 8 bases, with 22 bases between the two germline ends. This CDR3 has 16 residues. The CDR3 sequence: CASSFPRQGYLDTIYF. CDR3 DNA sequence: TGTGCCAGCAGCTTTCCCCGGCAGGGTTACTTAGACACCATATATTTT.

V and J are TRBV11-2 and TRBJ2-1; D is perhaps TRBD1 (6 bases). Germline CDR1 and CDR2: SGHAT and FQNNGV. Deletions cut 5 bases from V and 7 bases from J, with 18 bases between. The CDR3 runs 15 residues. The CDR3 sequence is CASSPRQGFGNEQFF. The CDR3 DNA reads TGTGCCAGCAGCCCCCGGCAGGGGTTTGGGAATGAGCAGTTCTTC.

The rearrangement links TRBV2 to TRBJ1-6, with 10 bases fitting TRBD1. The CDR3 loop spans 15 amino acids. V shed 11 bases, J shed 9 bases, and the junction held 13 bases outside the gene matches. The V gene's germline CDR1 is SNHLY and CDR2 FYNNEI. The DNA of the CDR3 is TGTGCCGTATCGGGACAGGGGCTCGAGAGTTCACCCCTCCACTTT. Encoded protein: CAVSGQGLESSPLHF.

The chain uses TRBV7-6 and TRBJ2-2; TRBD1 matches at 10 bases. The junction had 8 bases not matched to a gene; V was cut back by 5 bases and J by 5 bases. This CDR3 has 16 residues. CDR1 is SGHVS, CDR2 FNYEAQ, per germline. CDR3 sequence (DNA): TGTGCCAGCAGCCCGGTGGACAGGGGGGGTACCGGGGAGCTGTTTTTT. Encoded protein: CASSPVDRGGTGELFF.

The CDR3 sequence is CASSFDRVSHEQFF. In DNA, the CDR3 is TGTGCCAGTAGTTTCGACAGGGTTTCCCATGAGCAGTTCTTC. This chain connects TRBV19 to TRBJ2-1; 7 bases are shared with TRBD1. The CDR3 loop spans 14 amino acids. CDR1 LNHDA and CDR2 SQIVND come from the germline V gene (reference sequence). Losses at the gene ends were 5 bases for V and 8 bases for J; bases not matched to a gene: 9. The whole variable domain, remainder taken from reference TRBV19 and TRBJ2-1, is DGGITQSPKYLFRKEGQNVTLSCEQNLNHDAMYWYRQDPGQGLRLIYYSQIVNDFQKGDIAEGYSVSREKKESFPLTVTSAQKNPTAFYLCASSFDRVSHEQFFGPGTRLTVL.

V is TRBV18 and J is TRBJ1-4, with TRBD1 matching over 9 bases. This CDR3 region has 14 residues. V gave up 4 bases and J gave up 11 bases; unmatched junction bases: 8. Germline CDR1 reads KGHSH; CDR2 reads LQKENI. CDR3 sequence: CASSLGRTGDKLFF. The CDR3 coding sequence is TGTGCCAGCTCACTGGGTCGGACAGGGGATAAACTGTTTTTT.

The V gene is TRBV20-1, the J gene TRBJ1-2; D is possibly TRBD1 (5 bases). V was trimmed by 6 bases and J by 4 bases, leaving 9 bases between them. Germline assignment: CDR1 DFQATT and CDR2 SNEGSKA (reference sequence). This CDR3 has 11 amino acids. CDR3 in DNA: TGCAGTGCGACGGGGGTCTATGGCTACACCTTC. Residues: CSATGVYGYTF.

The chain employs TRBV6-5 and TRBJ2-2; a weak D match, TRBD1 (6 bases). Germline V lookup: CDR1 MNHEY, CDR2 SVGAGI. This CDR3 has 14 residues. Trimming stripped 11 bases from V and 0 bases from J, with 13 bases between. The CDR3, as DNA: TGTGCCCACAGGCAGGGGACGAACACCGGGGAGCTGTTTTTT. The encoded protein is CAHRQGTNTGELFF.

The chain couples TRBV3-1 (or the pseudogene TRBV3-2) to TRBJ2-7, with TRBD1 as a possible D gene (6 bases). This CDR3 contains 11 residues. The ends were cut back, 4 bases at V and 5 bases at J, with 6 bases in the middle. The germline CDR1 and CDR2 sequences are LGHDT and YNNKEL (reference sequence). CDR3 coding DNA: TGTGCCAGCAGCCGACAGGACGAGCAGTACTTC. This gives the protein CASSRQDEQYF.

This chain joins TRBV5-1 and TRBJ2-1; D possibly uses TRBD1 or TRBD2 (5 bases each). The V gene lost 3 bases and the J gene lost 5 bases, with 15 bases spanning the gap. Per the germline V gene, CDR1 is SGHRS and CDR2 is YFSETQ. The CDR3 runs 15 residues. The CDR3 DNA reads as TGCGCCAGCAGCTGGCTGGGACGTCGGGACAATGAGCAGTTCTTC. This translates into CASSWLGRRDNEQFF.

The chain joins TRBV19 to TRBJ1-5; 9 bases line up with TRBD1. The V gene end was trimmed by 4 bases and the J gene end by 4 bases; junction bases not matched to a gene: 2. CDR3 length: 14 amino acids. Germline V gene sequence: CDR1 LNHDA, CDR2 SQIVND (reference sequence). In DNA, the CDR3 is TGTGCCAGTAGTACGGACAGGGGAAATCAGCCCCAGCATTTT. Protein: CASSTDRGNQPQHF.

Turning to this clone: This CDR3 is also generated by other DNA sequences in the sample. The chain uses TRBV7-9 and TRBJ1-6; D perhaps matches TRBD1 (5 bases). From germline, CDR1 is SEHNR and CDR2 FQNEAQ (reference sequence). V lost 4 bases, J lost 8 bases, and 9 bases lay in between. The CDR3 runs 13 residues. This CDR3 is CASSSLGDSPLHF. CDR3 coding DNA: TGTGCCAGCAGCTCGCTAGGGGATTCACCCCTCCACTTT.

V is TRBV10-2 and J is TRBJ2-3, with 10 bases aligning to TRBD2. J lost 2 bases, V lost 6 bases, and 14 bases had no gene match. The CDR3 is 18 amino acids. Germline lookup yields CDR1 WSHSY and CDR2 SAAADI. This chain's CDR3 is CASRTDGLAGVPTDTQYF. In DNA form, the CDR3 reads TGCGCCAGCAGGACGGACGGGCTAGCGGGGGTTCCCACAGATACGCAGTATTTT.

With regard to this clone: A junction end diverges from the germline sequence, so it may reflect a read error. This rearrangement joins TRBV12-5 to TRBJ2-1, with D perhaps matching TRBD1 or TRBD2 (5 bases each). The germline CDR1 and CDR2 sequences are LGHNT and FRNRAP. This CDR3 comprises 15 residues. CDR3 coding DNA: TGTGCTAGTGGATTGGGACCGCCCGAGGGCAATGAGCAGTTCTTC. Amino acid sequence: CASGLGPPEGNEQFF.

The V and J genes are TRBV6-5 and TRBJ1-2; 7 bases are a match to TRBD1. V was pared by 0 bases and J by 5 bases, with 6 bases of the junction left unmatched. Germline values: CDR1 MNHEY, CDR2 SVGAGI. This CDR3 has 15 amino acids. The CDR3 region has the DNA TGTGCCAGCAGTTACTCCTTGGCAGGGGGATATGGCTACACCTTC. This encodes CASSYSLAGGYGYTF.

The table lists this clone with a few counts. The chain employs TRBV18 and TRBJ1-1; D is possibly TRBD1 (5 bases). Germline CDR1 and CDR2: KGHSH and LQKENI. The CDR3 is 14 amino acids. Trimming shortened V by 0 bases and J by 5 bases, and 10 bases separated the two germline ends. CDR3 amino acids: CASSPPRGGTEAFF. In DNA form, the CDR3 reads TGTGCCAGCTCACCACCGCGGGGGGGGACTGAAGCTTTCTTT.

The chain uses TRBV19 and TRBJ2-3; D remains unclear. The CDR3 consists of 13 residues. The germline gives CDR1 LNHDA, CDR2 SQIVND (reference sequence). V lost 7 bases and J lost 2, with 10 bases in between. DNA for the CDR3: TGTGCCAGTACCCATCCCTCCACAGATACGCAGTATTTT. It specifies CASTHPSTDTQYF.

The chain uses TRBV5-1 and TRBJ2-5; perhaps TRBD2 as D (6 bases). The CDR3 has 14 residues. Trimming pared 0 bases from V and 3 bases from J, leaving 9 bases between. Germline CDR1 and CDR2: SGHRS and YFSETQ. Here the CDR3 reads CASSLDWGEETQYF. CDR3 nucleotide sequence: TGCGCCAGCAGCTTGGATTGGGGGGAAGAGACCCAGTACTTC.

The chain recombines TRBV19 with TRBJ2-1, with D possibly called TRBD1 or TRBD2 (6 bases each). The CDR3 runs 11 residues. The V and J ends lost 3 bases and 10 bases respectively, with 7 bases between them. Germline lookup yields CDR1 LNHDA and CDR2 SQIVND (reference sequence). The chain's CDR3 is CASSMGGEQFF. In DNA form, the CDR3 reads TGTGCCAGTAGTATGGGGGGCGAGCAGTTCTTC.